This T cell receptor (beta chain) comes out of a study of T cell repertoires in cytomegalovirus infection. Findings and limits, study-wide: Cumulative public TCR beta family frequency identified carriers of CMV plus the relevant HLA.

A word on this clonotype: Its antigen is unknown.

TCRdb independently ran MiXCR on the reads; one entry per CDR3 protein. The top ten clones hold less than 15% of a sample with 750,000 to 950,000 distinct CDR3 sequences, about 29% of them seen once. Trimming left V 1 base short and J 4 bases short, with 8 bases between. This CDR3 comprises 14 residues. From germline, CDR1 is SGHVS and CDR2 FNYEAQ. The chain couples TRBV7-6 to TRBJ2-1; D is unresolved. The sequence derives from a human donor in good health (CMV status not recorded). Some clones in this sample may be carry-over from other donors' samples. The sequences come from cultured CD8+ T cells from PBMCs, collected from culture after CMV antigen stimulation. CDR3 DNA: TGTGCCAGCAGCTTAGATCCAAGGTACAATGAGCAGTTCTTC. Residues: CASSLDPRYNEQFF.